The 27 T cell receptor beta chains presented below share a single source sample, sequenced in a study of T cells in Graves' hyperthyroidism and ophthalmopathy. TCR beta CDR3 regions were amplified from RNA transcripts. First-round RT-PCR of the TCR CDR3 relied on the HTBI primer set. TCRdb re-analysed the multiplex PCR reads in MiXCR, keeping a single row per CDR3 protein. The repertoire consists of around 520,000 distinct CDR3 sequences, with 24% occurring once and the leading ten covering approximately 11%. Source material: blood. The receptors derive from a woman aged 25-40 years with Graves' ophthalmopathy.

The CDR3 region is CASSFATGEESGYTF. DNA of the CDR3: TGTGCCAGCAGTTTCGCGACAGGGGAAGAGAGTGGCTACACCTTC. V gene TRBV12-3 or TRBV12-4 combines with J gene TRBJ1-2; 8 bases are a match to TRBD1. CDR3 length equals 15 residues. V dropped 3 bases and J dropped 7; count of bases not matched to a gene: 10.

This chain links TRBV2 with TRBJ2-7, with 10 bases lining up with TRBD2. Germline assignment: CDR1 SNHLY and CDR2 FYNNEI. The CDR3 contains 16 residues. Trimming removed 4 bases from V and 3 bases from J; junction bases left unmatched: 9. The CDR3 is CASSALLAGADYEQYF. Written as DNA, the CDR3 is TGTGCCAGCAGTGCCCTTCTAGCGGGGGCGGACTACGAGCAGTACTTC.

This clonotype was picked up many times. The chain couples TRBV12-3 or TRBV12-4 to TRBJ1-1; D is uncertain. The V end was cut by 4 bases, the J end by 3 bases, with 6 bases between. The CDR3 extends over 12 amino acids. The CDR3 DNA reads TGTGCCAGCAGTTGGGCAGACACTGAAGCTTTCTTT. It translates to CASSWADTEAFF.

This clonotype occurred many times. The chain is built from TRBV2 and TRBJ1-2; 9 nucleotides match TRBD1. With 4 bases clipped from V and 6 bases from J, the junction kept 3 bases outside the gene matches. The CDR3 is 13 amino acids. Germline V lookup: CDR1 SNHLY, CDR2 FYNNEI. The CDR3 protein is CASSGQGEDGYTF. DNA of the CDR3: TGTGCCAGCAGTGGACAGGGGGAGGATGGCTACACCTTC.

This clonotype was seen repeatedly, ten times or more. The chain carries TRBV19 and TRBJ1-2, with D uncertain. Germline assignment: CDR1 LNHDA and CDR2 SQIVND (reference sequence). Trimming cost V 6 bases and J 8 bases, with 13 bases left between them. There are 12 residues in the CDR3. CDR3 sequence: CASSPSIGGYTF. CDR3 DNA sequence: TGTGCCAGTAGCCCTAGTATTGGAGGCTACACCTTC.

This clonotype was recorded a few times. This chain connects TRBV20-1 to TRBJ2-5, with TRBD2 matching 7 bases. After removal of 6 bases from V and 5 bases from J, the junction contained 12 bases not matched to a gene. The CDR3 is 14 amino acids. CDR1 and CDR2 (germline): DFQATT, SNEGSKA (reference sequence). The DNA of the CDR3 is TGCAGTGCCCTTCGCGGGAGCGTCGGTGAGACCCAGTACTTC. Translation: CSALRGSVGETQYF.

This clonotype was seen ten or more times. The chain uses TRBV27 and TRBJ2-7; D is perhaps TRBD1 or TRBD2 (6 bases each). Germline V gene lookup returns CDR1 MNHEY and CDR2 SMNVEV (reference sequence). This CDR3 contains 14 residues. V was shortened by 0 bases and J by 5 bases, with 11 bases between the two germline ends. The DNA of the CDR3 is TGTGCCAGCAGTTTATCGACGGGGGCCGACGAGCAGTACTTC. As protein: CASSLSTGADEQYF.

The chain uses TRBV10-3 and TRBJ1-1; D gene uncertain. The CDR3 consists of 14 residues. V lost 2 bases, J lost 1 base, and 8 bases lay in between. CDR1 is ENHRY and CDR2 is SYGVKD in the germline V gene. CDR3 residues: CAISEQSRNTEAFF. Written as DNA, the CDR3 is TGTGCCATCAGTGAGCAAAGCCGGAACACTGAAGCTTTCTTT.

The table lists this clonotype with many counts. The gene calls are TRBV24-1 and TRBJ2-7, with 7 bases identical to TRBD2. J gave up 2 bases and V 4 bases, and 1 base lay outside the gene matches. This CDR3 contains 13 residues. Germline V gene sequence: CDR1 KGHDR, CDR2 SFDVKD. The CDR3 here is CATSERGTYEQYF. Written as DNA, the CDR3 is TGTGCCACCAGTGAGCGGGGGACCTACGAGCAGTACTTC.

This clonotype was picked up many times. The V call is TRBV20-1, the J call TRBJ1-1; perhaps TRBD1 as D (5 bases). This CDR3 region has 15 residues. Between the trimmed V and J ends, which lost 5 bases and 5 bases, there was a span of 21 bases. The germline V gene has CDR1 DFQATT and CDR2 SNEGSKA (reference sequence). CDR3 bases: TGCAGTGCTCGCTCTGCGGGGCAGGATTTGACTGAAGCTTTCTTT. This translates into CSARSAGQDLTEAFF.

This clonotype was picked up many times. No conserved phenylalanine or tryptophan ends this CDR3, so it is likely a read error. The CDR3 loop reads CASSSWQYS. The CDR3 DNA reads as TGTGCCAGCAGTTCCTGGCAGTACTCC. The V call is TRBV28, the J call TRBJ2-7; D gene unclear. The V gene lost 4 bases and the J gene lost 9 bases, with 4 bases spanning the gap. Germline V gives CDR1 MDHEN, CDR2 SYDVKM. The CDR3 runs 9 residues.

This clonotype was observed at least ten times. The chain combines TRBV27 with TRBJ1-2, with 9 nucleotides matching TRBD1. V shed 8 bases and J 7 bases; nucleotides not matched to a gene: 14. In germline, CDR1 is MNHEY, CDR2 SMNVEV (reference sequence). The CDR3 spans 15 residues. This chain's CDR3 is CASRPNRDRVRGYTF. DNA of the CDR3: TGTGCCAGCCGACCAAACCGGGACAGGGTCCGTGGCTACACCTTC.

This clonotype was counted many times. This could be a read error, since a much larger clone is one nucleotide away. The chain uses TRBV6-5 and TRBJ2-7; 11 bases fit TRBD1. The CDR3 has 15 residues. J gave up 3 bases and V 2 bases, and 3 bases lay outside the gene matches. Looked up from germline, CDR1 is MNHEY and CDR2 is SVGAGI. The CDR3 sequence is CASSYAGTGGYEQYF. In DNA form, the CDR3 reads TGTGCCAGCAGTTACGCCGGGACAGGGGGCTACGAGCAGTACTTC.

This clonotype was seen more than once but under ten times. The rearrangement uses TRBV5-6 and TRBJ1-1, with no clear D. There are 14 residues in the CDR3. Germline CDR1 reads SGHDT; CDR2 reads YYEEEE. The V end lost 4 bases, the J end lost 5 bases, and 15 bases lay between the germline ends. CDR3 nucleotide sequence: TGTGCCAGCAGCACGATCGAAGGGTGGACTGAAGCTTTCTTT. It translates to CASSTIEGWTEAFF.

This clonotype was detected many times. The rearrangement links TRBV28 to TRBJ2-5; 14 nucleotides line up with TRBD2. Losses at the gene ends were 4 bases for V and 4 bases for J; bases not matched to a gene: 8. This CDR3 has 17 residues. The V gene's germline CDR1 is MDHEN and CDR2 SYDVKM. CDR3 region: CASSSNGLAGGLETQYF. CDR3 coding DNA: TGTGCCAGCAGTTCCAACGGACTAGCGGGGGGTCTAGAGACCCAGTACTTC.

There are many counts of this clonotype. The rearrangement uses TRBV20-1 and TRBJ2-5, with D maybe TRBD2 (7 bases). In germline, CDR1 is DFQATT, CDR2 SNEGSKA (reference sequence). CDR3 length: 16 residues. The CDR3 nucleotides are TGCAGGGCACAAGAGAGGGGGGGGGTTTACCAAGAGACCCAGTACTTC. It yields the protein CRAQERGGVYQETQYF.

The gene calls are TRBV30 and TRBJ1-5; 9 bases map to TRBD1. The germline gives CDR1 GTSNPN, CDR2 SVGIG (reference sequence). Losses at the gene ends were 5 bases for V and 5 bases for J; bases not matched to a gene: 4. The CDR3 is made up of 13 amino acids. CDR3 sequence (DNA): TGTGCCTGGGGACAGGGGAGCCATCAGCCCCAGCATTTT. This codes for CAWGQGSHQPQHF.

This chain's CDR3 is CSVGTGPINYGYTF. The DNA of the CDR3 is TGCAGCGTTGGGACCGGGCCTATTAACTATGGCTACACCTTC. The rearrangement links TRBV29-1 to TRBJ1-2, with D unresolved. The V end was cut by 4 bases, the J end by 1 base, with 13 bases between. Germline values: CDR1 SQVTM, CDR2 ANQGSEA. This CDR3 spans 14 amino acids.

This clonotype was found once. The chain links TRBV6-1 to TRBJ1-2; D unresolved. The V and J ends lost 7 bases and 4 bases respectively, with 13 bases between them. Germline CDR1 reads MNHNS; CDR2 reads SASEGT. The CDR3 is 13 residues long. The DNA of the CDR3 is TGTGCCAGCACCGATAGGGAGGGCTATGGCTACACCTTC. This encodes CASTDREGYGYTF.

The V gene is TRBV12-3 or TRBV12-4, the J gene TRBJ1-2; the D gene is possibly TRBD1 (5 bases). The CDR3 has 13 residues. V lost 5 bases and J lost 8, with 15 bases in between. The CDR3 loop reads CASSPQGSVGYTF. The CDR3 coding sequence is TGTGCCAGCAGTCCTCAGGGCTCCGTAGGCTACACCTTC.

This clonotype was counted at least ten times. The V call is TRBV6-5, the J call TRBJ2-7, with 7 bases aligning to TRBD1. Germline-derived CDR1 and CDR2 are MNHEY and SVGAGI. This CDR3 is 15 amino acids long. V was clipped by 0 bases and J by 0 bases; unmatched bases: 2. As DNA, the CDR3 is TGTGCCAGCAGTTACTCGGGACAGAGCTCCTACGAGCAGTACTTC. Translating it yields CASSYSGQSSYEQYF.

This clonotype was found many times. This rearrangement joins TRBV25-1 to TRBJ1-2; no reliable D call. The CDR3 loop spans 16 amino acids. The V gene lost 6 bases and the J gene lost 1 base, with 18 bases spanning the gap. Germline loops: CDR1 MGHDK, CDR2 SYGVNS. The CDR3 region is CASSASGYQFNYGYTF. The CDR3 bases are TGTGCCAGCAGCGCCAGCGGTTACCAATTTAACTATGGCTACACCTTC.

This clonotype was detected many times. This chain connects TRBV12-3 or TRBV12-4 to TRBJ2-6, with D hard to call. Trimming took 3 bases from V and 2 from J, leaving 11 bases between them. The CDR3 covers 16 residues. The CDR3 nucleotides read TGTGCCAGCAGTTTTGCCCGGGCGGCTGGGGCCAACGTCCTGACTTTC. Its protein product is CASSFARAAGANVLTF.

This clonotype was recorded a few times. The genes are TRBV5-1 and TRBJ1-1; no firm D call. CDR1 SGHRS and CDR2 YFSETQ come from the germline V gene. Trimming pared 2 bases from V and 7 bases from J, leaving 21 bases between. This CDR3 has 16 amino acids. This chain's CDR3 is CASSFFEGGPNYEAFF. The DNA of the CDR3 is TGCGCCAGCAGCTTTTTTGAGGGAGGCCCCAATTATGAAGCTTTCTTT.

This clonotype came up many times. J is TRBJ2-5 and V is TRBV29-1; the match to TRBD1 covers 10 bases. The CDR3 contains 13 residues. Germline V gene sequence: CDR1 SQVTM, CDR2 ANQGSEA. The J segment lost 5 bases and the V segment lost 7 bases, leaving 7 bases of the junction unmatched. The CDR3 loop is CSGVTGGPETQYF. The CDR3 DNA is TGCAGCGGTGTGACAGGGGGCCCCGAGACCCAGTACTTC. Drawing the rest from reference TRBV29-1 and TRBJ2-5, the complete variable domain is SAVISQKPSRDICQRGTSLTIQCQVDSQVTMMFWYRQQPGQSLTLIATANQGSEATYESGFVIDKFPISRPNLTFSTLTVSNMSPEDSSIYLCSGVTGGPETQYFGPGTRLLVL.

The sample holds many counts of this clonotype. The V call is TRBV24-1, the J call TRBJ1-1, with D hard to call. This CDR3 has 14 amino acids. The germline V and J ends were trimmed by 6 bases and 0 bases, with 10 bases remaining between them. Germline-derived CDR1 and CDR2 are KGHDR and SFDVKD. DNA for the CDR3: TGTGCCACCAGTCAAAAGGGCCTGAACACTGAAGCTTTCTTT. Protein product: CATSQKGLNTEAFF.

This clonotype occurred a few times. This sequence may be a read error, since a much larger clone differs from it by one base. The chain employs TRBV6-1 and TRBJ1-2; 8 bases align to TRBD1. CDR1 and CDR2 (germline): MNHNS, SASEGT. This CDR3 contains 14 residues. The CDR3 region has the DNA TGTGGCAGCAGTCGGGACAGGACCCACTATGGCTACACCTTC. Its protein is CGSSRDRTHYGYTF.